The 2 T cell receptor beta chains below all came from one sample that was sequenced in a study of blood T cell repertoires in COVID-19. Sequencing used immunoSEQ multiplex PCR; TCRdb keeps in-frame clones, though not all of them. Found here are 90,000 to 150,000 clones, roughly 87% of them singletons; the top ten hold approximately 7.7%. The sequenced sample consisted of peripheral blood. All receptors come from a human donor in a cohort sampled during active COVID-19.

V gene TRBV3-1 (or the pseudogene TRBV3-2) combines with J gene TRBJ1-6; D not resolved. The CDR3 loop spans 14 amino acids. Germline-derived CDR1 and CDR2 are LGHDT and YNNKEL (reference sequence). V lost 2 bases and J lost 4, with 6 bases in between. The DNA for the CDR3 is TGTGCCAGCAGCCAATTACAGTATAATTCACCCCTCCACTTT. Protein product: CASSQLQYNSPLHF.

V usage is TRBV3-1 (or the pseudogene TRBV3-2) and J usage is TRBJ2-1; 11 nucleotides align to TRBD2. J was trimmed by 6 bases and V by 2 bases; bases with no gene match: 9. This CDR3 region has 17 residues. Germline CDR1 is LGHDT and CDR2 is YNNKEL (reference sequence). CDR3 nucleotide sequence: TGTGCCAGCAGCCAACCTCATAGCGGGGGGGCTCGCAATGAGCAGTTCTTC. This translates into CASSQPHSGGARNEQFF.